What follows is one TCR beta chain and its context. This sample is drawn from a study of blood T cell repertoires in COVID-19. V was cut by 1 base and J by 4 bases, with 10 bases left in between. The CDR3 spans 14 residues. CDR1 and CDR2 (germline): MNHEY, SMNVEV (reference sequence). How the authors handled the data: Counts of nucleated cells, estimated from reference gene primer amplification, were obtained. Repertoires were generated with immunoSEQ multiplex PCR, while TCRdb's copy carries only in-frame clones and drops some. V and J calls and clone size come straight from that table; D and trimming were deduced from the DNA. Here the sample spans 160,000 or so clones, 85% to 90% being singletons.

The V call is TRBV27, the J call TRBJ1-2; perhaps TRBD1 as D (6 bases). The TCR comes from a woman aged 35 to 49 with acute or convalescent COVID-19. The sequenced sample consisted of peripheral blood. The DNA of the CDR3 is TGTGCCAGCAGTTTATTGGGGGGGGCCTATGGCTACACCTTC. The encoded protein is CASSLLGGAYGYTF.